Listed here are 2 T cell receptor beta chains from one sample, sequenced in a study of radiotherapy plus CTLA-4 blockade in lung cancer. Produced via immunoSEQ multiplex PCR; TCRdb's table is partial and in-frame only. The sample consists of over 35,000 clones, 60% to 80% of them appearing once. The sample in question was peripheral blood, obtained from a patient treated with radiotherapy plus ipilimumab. These receptor sequences come from a human donor with non-small cell lung cancer whose response to radiotherapy plus ipilimumab could not be evaluated.

This clone appeared a single time. V is TRBV7-8 and J is TRBJ2-3; D unresolved. CDR1 is SGHVS and CDR2 is FQNEAQ in the germline V gene. The CDR3 length is 15 residues. V lost 1 base, J lost 2 bases, and 10 bases lay in between. The chain's CDR3 is CASSLGGLPTDTQYF. The CDR3 DNA reads TGTGCCAGCAGCTTAGGAGGTTTGCCCACAGATACGCAGTATTTT.

V usage is TRBV9 and J usage is TRBJ1-2; D remains ambiguous. CDR1 is SGDLS, CDR2 YYNGEE, per germline. The CDR3 has 14 amino acids. V was pared by 0 bases and J by 3 bases, with 9 bases between. In DNA form, the CDR3 reads TGTGCCAGCAGCGTAGACGGGGTCTACTATGGCTACACCTTC. Its translation is CASSVDGVYYGYTF.